These 18 T cell receptor beta chains were all obtained from the same sample, sequenced in a study of human T cells and chemical hapten exposure. MiXCR, run by TCRdb on the RACE reads, gives a single entry per CDR3 protein. The sample records about 68,000 distinct CDR3 sequences, 10% to 11% being singletons. Time point indicated: pre-sensitization, week 0. Treatment defined: therapeutic diphenylcyclopropenone sensitization with weekly scalp DPC. The starting material was whole blood, obtained in connection with sensitization to the hapten diphenylcyclopropenone (DPC). The receptors come from a woman in her forties or fifties with alopecia areata. Some clones in this sample may be carry-over from other donors' samples.

At least ten counts were recorded for this clonotype. The chain links TRBV18 to TRBJ1-5; tentative D call: TRBD1 (5 bases). V was trimmed by 2 bases and J by 4 bases, leaving 12 bases between them. From germline, CDR1 is KGHSH and CDR2 LQKENI. The CDR3 spans 15 residues. In DNA form, the CDR3 reads TGTGCCAGCTCACCAGGCAGGGCAGGGAATCAGCCCCAGCATTTT. This translates into CASSPGRAGNQPQHF.

In its sample, this clonotype was seen a few times. The J gene is TRBJ1-3, the V gene TRBV13; no reliable D call. The CDR3 totals 14 residues. V lost 6 bases to trimming and J lost 4 bases, with 13 bases between them. Germline V gene lookup returns CDR1 PRHDT and CDR2 FYEKMQ (reference sequence). The CDR3 here is CASRYRIRGNTIYF. CDR3 DNA: TGTGCCAGCAGATACCGGATAAGGGGAAACACCATATATTTT.

This clonotype was seen a handful of times. The rearrangement joins TRBV9 to TRBJ2-3, with no clear D. The ends were cut back, 2 bases at V and 2 bases at J, with 12 bases in the middle. Looked up from germline, CDR1 is SGDLS and CDR2 is YYNGEE. The CDR3 length is 15 residues. The CDR3 sequence: CASSVNGEVTDTQYF. For the CDR3, the DNA is TGTGCCAGCAGCGTCAACGGAGAAGTCACAGATACGCAGTATTTT.

A few counts support this clonotype. V usage is TRBV7-9 and J usage is TRBJ2-3; no firm D call. Deletions cut 1 base from V and 4 bases from J, with 15 bases between. Germline CDR1 reads SEHNR; CDR2 reads FQNEAQ (reference sequence). This CDR3 contains 16 residues. The CDR3 region is CASSLVGSMRPDTQYF. The CDR3 nucleotides are TGTGCCAGCAGCTTAGTGGGCTCCATGCGGCCAGATACGCAGTATTTT. The whole variable domain, remainder taken from reference TRBV7-9 and TRBJ2-3, is DTGVSQNPRHKITKRGQNVTFRCDPISEHNRLYWYRQTLGQGPEFLTYFQNEAQLEKSRLLSDRFSAERPKGSFSTLEIQRTEQGDSAMYLCASSLVGSMRPDTQYFGPGTRLTVL.

This clonotype was observed many times. The rearrangement uses TRBV20-1 and TRBJ1-2; the D is unclear. Germline assignment: CDR1 DFQATT and CDR2 SNEGSKA (reference sequence). The CDR3 extends over 9 amino acids. Trimming stripped 6 bases from V and 6 bases from J, with 5 bases between. The CDR3 coding sequence is TGCAGTGCCACGGATGGCTACACCTTC. Its translation is CSATDGYTF.

This clonotype was detected only a few times. The genes are TRBV3-1 and TRBJ2-3; D is ambiguous. V lost 5 bases and J lost 0, with 18 bases in between. The V gene's germline CDR1 is LGHDT and CDR2 YNNKEL (reference sequence). The CDR3 consists of 17 residues. As DNA, the CDR3 is TGTGCCAGCAGCGACCCCGGAAGGTTCACGAGCACAGATACGCAGTATTTT. This codes for CASSDPGRFTSTDTQYF.

V usage is TRBV29-1 and J usage is TRBJ2-7, with D uncertain. CDR3 size: 11 residues. Between the trimmed V and J ends, which lost 4 bases and 1 base, there was a span of 5 bases. The germline V gene encodes CDR1 SQVTM and CDR2 ANQGSEA. CDR3 loop: CSVGDSYEQYF. DNA of the CDR3: TGCAGCGTTGGGGATTCCTACGAGCAGTACTTC.

This clonotype was seen ten or more times. The chain has TRBV6-2 or TRBV6-3 and TRBJ1-1; D remains unclear. Germline CDR1 is MNHEY and CDR2 is SVGEGT. The V and J ends lost 0 bases and 5 bases respectively, with 7 bases between them. The CDR3 covers 13 residues. This chain's CDR3 is CASSYSGKTEAFF. In DNA, the CDR3 is TGTGCCAGCAGTTACTCGGGGAAGACTGAAGCTTTCTTT.

This clonotype was seen a few times. V is TRBV2 and J is TRBJ2-2, with D possibly matching TRBD2 (5 bases). The CDR3 is 17 amino acids. CDR1 and CDR2 from the germline V gene are SNHLY and FYNNEI. Trimming took 6 bases from V and 0 from J, leaving 17 bases between them. The CDR3 sequence: CASSPPATGTNTGELFF. The CDR3 DNA follows: TGTGCCAGCAGCCCCCCCGCCACCGGGACGAACACCGGGGAGCTGTTTTTT.

J is TRBJ2-1 and V is TRBV28; no firm D call. V lost 5 bases and J lost 1, with 15 bases in between. Germline V lookup: CDR1 MDHEN, CDR2 SYDVKM. The length of the CDR3 is 16 residues. CDR3 DNA sequence: TGTGCCAGCAGTACCCCTGCGAAGGGATCCTACAATGAGCAGTTCTTC. Encoded protein: CASSTPAKGSYNEQFF.

V and J are TRBV10-3 and TRBJ2-2; 10 bases align to TRBD2. Per the germline V gene, CDR1 is ENHRY and CDR2 is SYGVKD. This CDR3 is built from 15 residues. J was trimmed by 7 bases and V by 7 bases; bases with no gene match: 9. CDR3 coding DNA: TGTGCCATCACCCCTAGCGGGGGTCATGGCGGGGAGCTGTTTTTT. Residues: CAITPSGGHGGELFF.

The genes are TRBV7-9 and TRBJ1-6; 7 bases align to TRBD1. The V gene's germline CDR1 is SEHNR and CDR2 FQNEAQ (reference sequence). J was trimmed by 6 bases and V by 5 bases; bases with no gene match: 4. The CDR3 loop spans 14 amino acids. In DNA form, the CDR3 reads TGTGCCAGCAGCCGACAGGGATCTAATTCACCCCTCCACTTT. Encoded protein: CASSRQGSNSPLHF.

This clonotype was detected many times. The chain carries TRBV6-6 and TRBJ1-6; 7 bases match TRBD1. V lost 2 bases and J lost 10; bases outside the gene matches: 8. In germline, CDR1 is MNHNY, CDR2 SVGAGI (reference sequence). The CDR3 loop spans 15 amino acids. The CDR3 DNA reads as TGTGCCAGCAGTTACGGGGAGACAGGGCGGTCACCCCTCCACTTT. Encoded protein: CASSYGETGRSPLHF.

The V gene is TRBV19, the J gene TRBJ1-4; D may be TRBD1 (5 bases). V was pared by 4 bases and J by 5 bases, with 17 bases between. Per the germline V gene, CDR1 is LNHDA and CDR2 is SQIVND (reference sequence). The CDR3 covers 16 residues. CDR3 in amino acids: CASSTGTGPSNEKLFF. The DNA of the CDR3 is TGTGCCAGTAGTACTGGCACAGGACCGTCCAATGAAAAACTGTTTTTT. Supplemented by reference TRBV19 and TRBJ1-4, the full variable domain reads DGGITQSPKYLFRKEGQNVTLSCEQNLNHDAMYWYRQDPGQGLRLIYYSQIVNDFQKGDIAEGYSVSREKKESFPLTVTSAQKNPTAFYLCASSTGTGPSNEKLFFGSGTQLSVL.

The table lists this clonotype with many counts. V is TRBV7-9 and J is TRBJ1-3; D ambiguous. V lost 5 bases and J 4 bases, leaving 9 bases between the germline ends. The CDR3 totals 13 residues. Germline values: CDR1 SEHNR, CDR2 FQNEAQ (reference sequence). CDR3 coding DNA: TGTGCCAGCAGCCAAGACGGGGGAAACACCATATATTTT. This sequence encodes CASSQDGGNTIYF.

The chain links TRBV10-2 to TRBJ1-1; no clear D gene. Germline CDR1 is WSHSY and CDR2 is SAAADI. CDR3 length equals 11 residues. Trimming cost V 7 bases and J 5 bases, with 8 bases left between them. The CDR3 coding sequence is TGCGCCAGCATTCGGGAGACTGAAGCTTTCTTT. Amino acid sequence: CASIRETEAFF.

At least ten counts were recorded for this clonotype. The chain joins TRBV9 to TRBJ1-3, with D possibly being TRBD1 (5 bases). Germline loops: CDR1 SGDLS, CDR2 YYNGEE. The CDR3 has 14 amino acids. V shed 2 bases and J shed 0 bases, with 6 bases lying between them. CDR3: CASSVGASGNTIYF. The CDR3 DNA is TGTGCCAGCAGCGTTGGGGCCTCTGGAAACACCATATATTTT.

This clonotype was seen ten or more times. The chain uses TRBV7-8 and TRBJ1-2; no definite D call. Germline V gene lookup returns CDR1 SGHVS and CDR2 FQNEAQ. The V end was cut by 5 bases, the J end by 6 bases, with 13 bases between. CDR3 size: 13 residues. CDR3 nucleotide sequence: TGTGCCAGCAGCCAAAACGGAGTGGATGGCTACACCTTC. Its translation is CASSQNGVDGYTF.